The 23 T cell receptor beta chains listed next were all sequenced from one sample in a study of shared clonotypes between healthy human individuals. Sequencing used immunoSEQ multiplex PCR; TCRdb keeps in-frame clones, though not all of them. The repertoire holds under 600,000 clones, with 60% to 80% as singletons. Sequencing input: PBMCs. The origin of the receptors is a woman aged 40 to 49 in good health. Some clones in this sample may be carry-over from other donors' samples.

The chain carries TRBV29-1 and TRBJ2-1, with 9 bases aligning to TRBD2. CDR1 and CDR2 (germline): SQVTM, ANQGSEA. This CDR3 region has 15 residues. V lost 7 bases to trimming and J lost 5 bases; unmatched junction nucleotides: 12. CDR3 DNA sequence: TGCAGCGCCCTGACCCGGCTAGCGGGGAACAATGAGCAGTTCTTC. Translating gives CSALTRLAGNNEQFF.

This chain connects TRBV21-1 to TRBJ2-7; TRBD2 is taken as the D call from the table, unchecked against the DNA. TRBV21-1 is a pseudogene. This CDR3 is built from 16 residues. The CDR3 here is CASSDPGSPSSYEQYF. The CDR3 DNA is TGTGCCAGCAGCGACCCGGGGAGTCCCTCCTCCTACGAGCAGTACTTC.

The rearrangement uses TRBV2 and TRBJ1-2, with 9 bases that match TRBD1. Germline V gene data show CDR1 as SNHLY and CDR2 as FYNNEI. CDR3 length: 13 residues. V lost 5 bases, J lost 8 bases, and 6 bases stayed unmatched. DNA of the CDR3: TGTGCCAGCAGTCGGGACAGGGTAGGCGGCTACACCTTC. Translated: CASSRDRVGGYTF.

The CDR3 loop is CAWSDGRARTGELFF. For the CDR3, the DNA is TGTGCCTGGAGTGACGGGAGGGCCCGGACCGGGGAGCTGTTTTTT. The chain links TRBV30 to TRBJ2-2, with TRBD2 identical over 8 bases. There are 15 residues in the CDR3. Trimming at V came to 1 base and at J to 5 bases, leaving 6 bases not matched to a gene. Germline V CDR1 and CDR2: GTSNPN, SVGIG (reference sequence).

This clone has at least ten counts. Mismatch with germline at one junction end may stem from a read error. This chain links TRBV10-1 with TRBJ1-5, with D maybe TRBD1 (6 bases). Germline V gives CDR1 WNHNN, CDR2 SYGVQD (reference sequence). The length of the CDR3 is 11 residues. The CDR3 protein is CASSGGHTSDF. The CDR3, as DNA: TGCGCCAGCAGTGGGGGACATACGTCGGATTTT.

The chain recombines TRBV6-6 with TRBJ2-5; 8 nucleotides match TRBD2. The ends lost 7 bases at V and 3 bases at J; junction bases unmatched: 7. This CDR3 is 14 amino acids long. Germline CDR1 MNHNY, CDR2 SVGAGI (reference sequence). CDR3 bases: TGTGCCAGCAACCAATATAGCGGGGAAGAGACCCAGTACTTC. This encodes CASNQYSGEETQYF.

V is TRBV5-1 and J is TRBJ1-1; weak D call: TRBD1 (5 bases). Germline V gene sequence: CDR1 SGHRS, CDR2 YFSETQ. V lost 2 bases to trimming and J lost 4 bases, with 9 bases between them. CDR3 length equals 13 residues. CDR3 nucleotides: TGCGCCAGCAGCTTTCTCGGGGGCACTGAAGCTTTCTTT. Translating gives CASSFLGGTEAFF.

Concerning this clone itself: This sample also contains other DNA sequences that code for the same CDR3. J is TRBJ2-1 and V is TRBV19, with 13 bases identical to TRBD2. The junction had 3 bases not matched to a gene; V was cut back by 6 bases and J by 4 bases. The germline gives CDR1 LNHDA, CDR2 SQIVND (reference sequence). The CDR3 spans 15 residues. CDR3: CASSTGLAGYNEQFF. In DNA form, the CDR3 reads TGTGCCAGTAGCACGGGACTAGCGGGATACAATGAGCAGTTCTTC.

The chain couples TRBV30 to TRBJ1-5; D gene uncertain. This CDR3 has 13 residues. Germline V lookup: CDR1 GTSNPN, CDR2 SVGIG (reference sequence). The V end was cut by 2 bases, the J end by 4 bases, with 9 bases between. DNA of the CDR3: TGTGCCTGGAGTAGCCGATTTAATCAGCCCCAGCATTTT. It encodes CAWSSRFNQPQHF.

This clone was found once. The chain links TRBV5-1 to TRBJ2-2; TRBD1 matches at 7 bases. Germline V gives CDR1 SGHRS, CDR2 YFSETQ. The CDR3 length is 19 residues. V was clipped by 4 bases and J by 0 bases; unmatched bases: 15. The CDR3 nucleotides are TGCGCCAGCAGCAAGTCAGGGGGTGTAGCTCCAACGAACACCGGGGAGCTGTTTTTT. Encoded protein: CASSKSGGVAPTNTGELFF.

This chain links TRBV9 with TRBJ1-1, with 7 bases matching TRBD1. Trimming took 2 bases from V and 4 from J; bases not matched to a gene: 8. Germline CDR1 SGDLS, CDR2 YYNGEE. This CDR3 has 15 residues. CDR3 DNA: TGTGCCAGCAGCGTTGAACAGGGGAGGGGCACTGAAGCTTTCTTT. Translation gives CASSVEQGRGTEAFF.

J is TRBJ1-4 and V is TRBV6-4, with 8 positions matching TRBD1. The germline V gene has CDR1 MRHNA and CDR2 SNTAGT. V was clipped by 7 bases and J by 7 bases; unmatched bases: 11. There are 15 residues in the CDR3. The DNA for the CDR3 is TGTGCCAGCACTCCGCCCGGGACAGGAATTGAAAAACTGTTTTTT. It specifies CASTPPGTGIEKLFF.

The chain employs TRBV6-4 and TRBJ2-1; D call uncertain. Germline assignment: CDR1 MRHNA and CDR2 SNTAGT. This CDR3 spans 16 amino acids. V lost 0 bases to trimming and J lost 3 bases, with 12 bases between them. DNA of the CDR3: TGTGCCAGCAGTGACTCGGGTGGGGAAGGCTACAATGAGCAGTTCTTC. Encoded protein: CASSDSGGEGYNEQFF.

For the CDR3, the DNA is TGTGCCAGCAGTTTACCCGGCGGCAGGGGCACTGAAGCTTTCTTT. This codes for CASSLPGGRGTEAFF. The chain combines TRBV28 with TRBJ1-1, with D maybe TRBD1 (6 bases). The CDR3 runs 15 residues. CDR1 and CDR2 (germline): MDHEN, SYDVKM. The germline V and J ends were trimmed by 2 bases and 4 bases, with 14 bases remaining between them. Filled out from reference TRBV28 and TRBJ1-1, the complete variable domain reads DVKVTQSSRYLVKRTGEKVFLECVQDMDHENMFWYRQDPGLGLRLIYFSYDVKMKEKGDIPEGYSVSREKKERFSLILESASTNQTSMYLCASSLPGGRGTEAFFGQGTRLTVV.

The CDR3 coding sequence is TGTGCCAGTAGTAGGGAGGGGGTAACGGATGGCTACACCTTC. Protein sequence: CASSREGVTDGYTF. The chain employs TRBV19 and TRBJ1-2; possibly TRBD1 for D (6 bases). CDR1 and CDR2 from the germline V gene are LNHDA and SQIVND (reference sequence). CDR3 length: 14 residues. With 4 bases removed from V and 6 bases from J, the gap between germline ends came to 15 bases.

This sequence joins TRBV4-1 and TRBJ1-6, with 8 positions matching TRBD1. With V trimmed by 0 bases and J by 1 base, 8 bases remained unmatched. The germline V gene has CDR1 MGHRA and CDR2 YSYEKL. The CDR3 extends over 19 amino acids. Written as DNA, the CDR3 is TGCGCCAGCAGCCAAGAAAGGGCGACAGGGGTATCCTATAATTCACCCCTCCACTTT. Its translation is CASSQERATGVSYNSPLHF.

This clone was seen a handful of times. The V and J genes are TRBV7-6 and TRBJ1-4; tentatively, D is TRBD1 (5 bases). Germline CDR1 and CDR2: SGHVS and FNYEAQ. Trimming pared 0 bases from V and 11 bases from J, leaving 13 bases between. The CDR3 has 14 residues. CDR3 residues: CASSLAGDAPKLFF. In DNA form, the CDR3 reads TGTGCCAGCAGCTTAGCGGGGGACGCCCCCAAACTGTTTTTT. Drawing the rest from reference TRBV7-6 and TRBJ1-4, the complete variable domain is GAGVSQSPRYKVTKRGQDVALRCDPISGHVSLYWYRQALGQGPEFLTYFNYEAQQDKSGLPNDRFSAERPEGSISTLTIQRTEQRDSAMYRCASSLAGDAPKLFFGSGTQLSVL.

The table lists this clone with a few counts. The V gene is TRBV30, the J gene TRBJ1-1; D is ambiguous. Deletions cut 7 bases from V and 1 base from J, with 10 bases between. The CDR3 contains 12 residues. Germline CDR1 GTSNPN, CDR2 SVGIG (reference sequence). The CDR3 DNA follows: TGTGCCTCCACTAACAGGAACACTGAAGCTTTCTTT. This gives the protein CASTNRNTEAFF.

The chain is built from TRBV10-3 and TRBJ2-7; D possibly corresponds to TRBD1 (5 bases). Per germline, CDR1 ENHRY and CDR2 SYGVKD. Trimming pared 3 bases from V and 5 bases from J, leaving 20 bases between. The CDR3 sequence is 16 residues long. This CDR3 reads CAISDPTQGNLHEQYF. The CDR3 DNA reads TGTGCCATCAGTGATCCTACTCAGGGTAACCTCCACGAGCAGTACTTC.

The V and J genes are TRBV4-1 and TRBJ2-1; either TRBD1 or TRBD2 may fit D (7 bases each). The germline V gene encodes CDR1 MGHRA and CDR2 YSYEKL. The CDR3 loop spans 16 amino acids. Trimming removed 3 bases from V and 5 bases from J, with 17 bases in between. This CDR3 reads CASSHRQGLSDNEQFF. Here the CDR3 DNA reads TGCGCCAGCAGCCATAGACAGGGACTAAGCGACAATGAGCAGTTCTTC.

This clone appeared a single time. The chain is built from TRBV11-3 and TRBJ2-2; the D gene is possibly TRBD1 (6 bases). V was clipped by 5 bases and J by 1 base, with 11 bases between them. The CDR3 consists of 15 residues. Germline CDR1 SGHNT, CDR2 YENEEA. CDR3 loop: CASSPQGRNTGELFF. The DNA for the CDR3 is TGTGCCAGCAGCCCCCAGGGGAGGAACACCGGGGAGCTGTTTTTT.

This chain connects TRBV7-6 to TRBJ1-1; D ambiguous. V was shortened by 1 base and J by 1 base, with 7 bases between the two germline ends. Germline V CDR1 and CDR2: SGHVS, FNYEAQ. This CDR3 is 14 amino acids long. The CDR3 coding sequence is TGTGCCAGCAGCTTAGAGGGTGGGAACACTGAAGCTTTCTTT. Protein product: CASSLEGGNTEAFF.

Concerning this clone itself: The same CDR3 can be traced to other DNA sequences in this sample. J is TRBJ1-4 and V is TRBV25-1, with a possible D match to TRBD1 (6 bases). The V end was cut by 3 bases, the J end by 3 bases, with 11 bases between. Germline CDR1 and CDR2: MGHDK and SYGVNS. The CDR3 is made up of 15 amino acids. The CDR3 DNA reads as TGTGCCAGCAGTGATCCCGGGGGGCCTAATGAAAAACTGTTTTTT. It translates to CASSDPGGPNEKLFF.